The 10 T cell receptor beta chains below were found in one sample sequenced in a study of molecular identifiers for immune sequencing clone quantification (dated 2018 in TCRdb). Library preparation employed PCR. Sequencing was performed on a NextSeq 500. TCRdb took the public reads, trimmed them with fastp at Q25, ran MiXCR for clone calling and kept in-frame beta chains. Rows merge per CDR3 protein into single entries with the most common DNA and genes. The sample table records a few hundred thousand distinct CDR3 sequences; roughly 24% of these occur just once. The ten top clones hold 0.65% to 0.95% of the sample. Sequencing was done on a sample of naive CD8+ T cells from blood, with Jurkat cell RNA spiked in. Interpreted using the paper, the cell subset or site label stands for: FACS-sorted CD8+CD4-CCR7+CD45RA+ naive T cells. These TCRs come from a human donor in good health. Some libraries in this study had Jurkat cell RNA spiked in.

This chain connects TRBV6-5 to TRBJ1-1; no clear D. There are 12 residues in the CDR3. Looked up from germline, CDR1 is MNHEY and CDR2 is SVGAGI. V lost 7 bases, J lost 4 bases, and 10 bases lay in between. The CDR3 nucleotides are TGTGCCAGCACTAGGGTGTCCACTGAAGCTTTCTTT. This sequence encodes CASTRVSTEAFF.

This clonotype has more than one count but fewer than ten. The chain recombines TRBV4-3 with TRBJ2-7; D might be TRBD1 (6 bases). Trimming cost V 1 base and J 2 bases, with 15 bases left between them. Germline CDR1 is LGHNA and CDR2 is YSLEER. This CDR3 has 16 residues. CDR3 in amino acids: CASSQGSTGYPYEQYF. As DNA, the CDR3 is TGCGCCAGCAGCCAAGGGTCGACAGGATACCCCTACGAGCAGTACTTC.

The CDR3 coding sequence is TGTGCCAGCAGTTTATCATGGTGGGCTCCAGATACGCAGTATTTT. Its protein product is CASSLSWWAPDTQYF. V and J are TRBV27 and TRBJ2-3; D is uncertain. The CDR3 loop spans 15 amino acids. The V gene lost 0 bases and the J gene lost 4 bases, with 11 bases spanning the gap. Germline V gene data show CDR1 as MNHEY and CDR2 as SMNVEV (reference sequence).

The chain employs TRBV2 and TRBJ1-5; TRBD1 agrees at 8 bases. The V gene end was trimmed by 2 bases and the J gene end by 0 bases; junction bases not matched to a gene: 6. This CDR3 spans 17 amino acids. The V gene's germline CDR1 is SNHLY and CDR2 FYNNEI. The CDR3 sequence: CASSEMGQEYSNQPQHF. The CDR3 DNA follows: TGTGCCAGCAGTGAAATGGGACAGGAATATAGCAATCAGCCCCAGCATTTT.

This clonotype has a handful of counts. The chain is built from TRBV4-2 and TRBJ2-7; 11 bases are shared with TRBD1. J was trimmed by 13 bases and V by 2 bases; bases with no gene match: 7. CDR1 and CDR2 (germline): LGHNA, YNFKEQ. CDR3 length: 13 amino acids. As DNA, the CDR3 is TGTGCCAGCAGCCAAACCGGGACAGGGGGTGTATACTTC. This gives the protein CASSQTGTGGVYF.

Of note for this clonotype: A much more abundant neighbour one base away suggests this may be a read error. The V gene is TRBV6-5, the J gene TRBJ2-2; 7 nucleotides match TRBD2. The CDR3 has 15 residues. Germline values: CDR1 MNHEY, CDR2 SVGAGI. V lost 4 bases, J lost 2 bases, and 4 bases stayed unmatched. This CDR3 is CASSFRDYNTGELFF. CDR3 nucleotide sequence: TGTGCCAGCAGTTTCCGGGACTATAACACCGGGGAGCTGTTTTTT.

In this sample, this clonotype turned up a few times. The V and J genes are TRBV20-1 and TRBJ2-7, with 9 nucleotides matching TRBD2. There are 13 residues in the CDR3. Germline loops: CDR1 DFQATT, CDR2 SNEGSKA (reference sequence). V shed 5 bases and J 3 bases; nucleotides not matched to a gene: 5. The CDR3 here is CSARSRGGYEQYF. As DNA, the CDR3 is TGCAGTGCTCGGTCGCGGGGGGGCTACGAGCAGTACTTC.

This chain connects TRBV28 to TRBJ1-5; no clear D. Between the trimmed V and J ends, which lost 4 bases and 0 bases, there was a span of 13 bases. Germline V gene sequence: CDR1 MDHEN, CDR2 SYDVKM. This CDR3 is 16 amino acids long. Written as DNA, the CDR3 is TGTGCCAGCAGTTCAACAAGGATAGTTAGCAATCAGCCCCAGCATTTT. Its protein product is CASSSTRIVSNQPQHF.

This clonotype has more than one count but fewer than ten. This chain uses TRBV19 with TRBJ2-7; tentatively, D is TRBD2 (6 bases). The V end was cut by 5 bases, the J end by 6 bases, with 14 bases between. Germline V lookup: CDR1 LNHDA, CDR2 SQIVND (reference sequence). This CDR3 has 13 residues. The DNA for the CDR3 is TGTGCCAGTAGTCCGACTAGTTTCAGCGAGCAGTACTTC. Translation gives CASSPTSFSEQYF.

This clonotype appeared a few times. The chain joins TRBV5-5 to TRBJ2-7; the D gene is possibly TRBD2 (5 bases). The CDR3 loop spans 16 amino acids. CDR1 and CDR2 from the germline V gene are SGHKS and YYEKEE (reference sequence). V lost 4 bases and J lost 1, with 18 bases in between. The CDR3 DNA reads TGTGCCAGCAGCCGTCTAGGTGCGGGTCCTTCCTACGAGCAGTACTTC. Protein sequence: CASSRLGAGPSYEQYF.